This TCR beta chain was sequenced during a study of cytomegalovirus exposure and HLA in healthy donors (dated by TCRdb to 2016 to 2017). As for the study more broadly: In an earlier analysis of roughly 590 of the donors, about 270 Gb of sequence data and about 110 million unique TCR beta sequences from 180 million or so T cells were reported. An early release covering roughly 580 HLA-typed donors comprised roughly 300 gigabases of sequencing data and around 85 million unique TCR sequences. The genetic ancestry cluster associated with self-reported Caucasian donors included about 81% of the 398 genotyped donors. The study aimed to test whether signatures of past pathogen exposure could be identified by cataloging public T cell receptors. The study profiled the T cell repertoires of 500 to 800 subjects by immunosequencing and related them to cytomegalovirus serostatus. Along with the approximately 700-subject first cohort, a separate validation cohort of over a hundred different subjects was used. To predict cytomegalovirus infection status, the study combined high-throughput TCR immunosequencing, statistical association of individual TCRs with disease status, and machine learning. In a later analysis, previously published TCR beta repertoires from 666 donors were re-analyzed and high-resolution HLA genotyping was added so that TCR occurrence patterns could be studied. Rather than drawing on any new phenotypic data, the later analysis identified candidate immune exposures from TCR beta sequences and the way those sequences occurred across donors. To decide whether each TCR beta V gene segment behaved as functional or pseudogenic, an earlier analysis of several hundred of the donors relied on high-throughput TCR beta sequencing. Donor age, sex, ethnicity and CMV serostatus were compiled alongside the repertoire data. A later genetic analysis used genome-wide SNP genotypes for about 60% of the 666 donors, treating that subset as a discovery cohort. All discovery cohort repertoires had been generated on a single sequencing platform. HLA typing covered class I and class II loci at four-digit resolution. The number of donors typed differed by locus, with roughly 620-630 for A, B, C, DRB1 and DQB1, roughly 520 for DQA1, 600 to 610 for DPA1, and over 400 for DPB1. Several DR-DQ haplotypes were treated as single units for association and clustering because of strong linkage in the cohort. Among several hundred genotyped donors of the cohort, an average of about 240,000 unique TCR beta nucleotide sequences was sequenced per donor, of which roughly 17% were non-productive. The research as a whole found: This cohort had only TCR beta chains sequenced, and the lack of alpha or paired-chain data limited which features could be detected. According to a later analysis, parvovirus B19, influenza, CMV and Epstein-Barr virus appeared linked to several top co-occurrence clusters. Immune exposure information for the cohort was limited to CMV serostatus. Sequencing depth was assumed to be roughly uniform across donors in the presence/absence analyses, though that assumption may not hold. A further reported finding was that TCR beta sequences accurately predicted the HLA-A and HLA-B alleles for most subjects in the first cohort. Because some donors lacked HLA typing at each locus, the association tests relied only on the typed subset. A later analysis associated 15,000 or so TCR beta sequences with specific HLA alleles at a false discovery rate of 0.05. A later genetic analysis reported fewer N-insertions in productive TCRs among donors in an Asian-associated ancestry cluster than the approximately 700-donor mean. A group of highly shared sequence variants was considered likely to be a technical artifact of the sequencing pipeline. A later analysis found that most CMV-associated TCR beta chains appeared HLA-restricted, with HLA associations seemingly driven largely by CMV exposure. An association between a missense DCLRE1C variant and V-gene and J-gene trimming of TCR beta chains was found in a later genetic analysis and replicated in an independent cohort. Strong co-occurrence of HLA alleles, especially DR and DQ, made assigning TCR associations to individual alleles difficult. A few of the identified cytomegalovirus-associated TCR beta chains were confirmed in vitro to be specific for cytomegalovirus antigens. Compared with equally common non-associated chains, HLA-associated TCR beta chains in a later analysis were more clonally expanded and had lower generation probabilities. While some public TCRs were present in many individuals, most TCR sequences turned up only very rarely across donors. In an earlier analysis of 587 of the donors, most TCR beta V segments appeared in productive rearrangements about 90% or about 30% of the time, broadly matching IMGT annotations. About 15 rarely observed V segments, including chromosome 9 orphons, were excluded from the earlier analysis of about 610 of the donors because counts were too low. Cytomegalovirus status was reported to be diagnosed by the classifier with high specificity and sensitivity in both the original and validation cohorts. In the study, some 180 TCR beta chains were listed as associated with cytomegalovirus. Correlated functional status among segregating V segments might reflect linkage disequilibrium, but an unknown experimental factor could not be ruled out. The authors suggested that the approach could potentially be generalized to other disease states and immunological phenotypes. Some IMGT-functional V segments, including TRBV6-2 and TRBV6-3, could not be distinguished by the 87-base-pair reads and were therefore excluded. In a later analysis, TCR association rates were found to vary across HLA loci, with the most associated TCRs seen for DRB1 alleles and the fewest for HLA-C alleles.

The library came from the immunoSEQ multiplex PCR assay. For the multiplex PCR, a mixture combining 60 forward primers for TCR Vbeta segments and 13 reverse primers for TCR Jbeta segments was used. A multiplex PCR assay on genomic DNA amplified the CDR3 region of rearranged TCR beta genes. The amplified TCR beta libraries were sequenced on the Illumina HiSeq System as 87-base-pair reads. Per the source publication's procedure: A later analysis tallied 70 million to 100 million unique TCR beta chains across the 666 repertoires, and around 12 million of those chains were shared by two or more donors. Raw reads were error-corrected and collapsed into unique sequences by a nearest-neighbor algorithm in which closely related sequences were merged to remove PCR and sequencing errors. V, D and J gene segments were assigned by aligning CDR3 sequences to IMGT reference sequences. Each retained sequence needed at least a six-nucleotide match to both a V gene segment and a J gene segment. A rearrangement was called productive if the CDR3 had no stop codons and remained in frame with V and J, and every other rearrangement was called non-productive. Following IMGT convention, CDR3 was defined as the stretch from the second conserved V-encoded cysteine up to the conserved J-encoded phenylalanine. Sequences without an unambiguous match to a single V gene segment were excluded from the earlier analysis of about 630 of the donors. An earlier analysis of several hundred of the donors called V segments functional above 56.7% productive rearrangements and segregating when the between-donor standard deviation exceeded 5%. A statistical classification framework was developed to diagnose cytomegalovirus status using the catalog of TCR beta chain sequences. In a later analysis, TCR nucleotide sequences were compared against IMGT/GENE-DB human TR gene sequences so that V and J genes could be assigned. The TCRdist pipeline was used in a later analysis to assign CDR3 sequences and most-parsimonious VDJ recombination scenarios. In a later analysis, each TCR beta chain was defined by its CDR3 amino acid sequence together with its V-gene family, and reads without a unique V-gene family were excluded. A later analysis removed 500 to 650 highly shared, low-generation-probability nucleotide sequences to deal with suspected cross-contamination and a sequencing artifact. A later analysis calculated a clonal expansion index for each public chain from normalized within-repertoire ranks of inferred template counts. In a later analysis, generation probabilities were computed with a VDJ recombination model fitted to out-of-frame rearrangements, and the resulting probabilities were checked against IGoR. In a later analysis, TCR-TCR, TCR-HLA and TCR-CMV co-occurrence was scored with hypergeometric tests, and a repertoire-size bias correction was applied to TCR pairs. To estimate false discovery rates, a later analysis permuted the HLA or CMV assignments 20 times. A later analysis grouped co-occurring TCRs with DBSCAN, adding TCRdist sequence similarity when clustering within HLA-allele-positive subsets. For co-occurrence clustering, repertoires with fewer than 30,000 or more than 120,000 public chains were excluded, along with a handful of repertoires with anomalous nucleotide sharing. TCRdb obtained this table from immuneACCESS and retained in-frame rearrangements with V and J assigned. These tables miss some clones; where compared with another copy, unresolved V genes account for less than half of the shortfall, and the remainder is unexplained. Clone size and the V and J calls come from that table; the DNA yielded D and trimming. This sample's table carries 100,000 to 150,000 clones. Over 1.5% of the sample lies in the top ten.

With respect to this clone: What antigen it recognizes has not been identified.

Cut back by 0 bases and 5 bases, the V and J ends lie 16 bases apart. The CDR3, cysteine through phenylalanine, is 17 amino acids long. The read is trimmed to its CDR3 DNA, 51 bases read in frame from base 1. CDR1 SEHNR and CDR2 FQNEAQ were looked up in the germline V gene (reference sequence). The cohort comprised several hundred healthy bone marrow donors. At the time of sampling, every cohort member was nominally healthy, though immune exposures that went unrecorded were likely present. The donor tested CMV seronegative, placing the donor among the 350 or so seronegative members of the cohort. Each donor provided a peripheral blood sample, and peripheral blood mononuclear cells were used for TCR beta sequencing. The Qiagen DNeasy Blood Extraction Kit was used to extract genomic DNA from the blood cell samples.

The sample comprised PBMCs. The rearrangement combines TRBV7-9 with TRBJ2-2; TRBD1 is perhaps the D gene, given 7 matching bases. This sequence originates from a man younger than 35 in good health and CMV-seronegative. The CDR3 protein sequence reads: CASSLARSQGGTGELFF. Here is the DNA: TGTGCCAGCAGCTTAGCTCGATCCCAGGGGGGAACCGGGGAGCTGTTTTTT.